These 19 T cell receptor beta chains came from one sample sequenced in a study of blood T cell repertoires in COVID-19. The repertoire was sequenced with immunoSEQ multiplex PCR; TCRdb's copy has only in-frame clones and lacks some. This repertoire shows 99,000 or so clones, about 75% found once; its top ten account for 15% to 20%. Sequencing was done on a sample of peripheral blood. The receptors derive from a woman in her 70s with acute or convalescent COVID-19.

The V call is TRBV6-2 or TRBV6-3, the J call TRBJ1-4, with D perhaps matching TRBD1 (5 bases). The V gene's germline CDR1 is MNHEY and CDR2 SVGEGT. V lost 2 bases to trimming and J lost 5 bases, with 18 bases between them. The CDR3 runs to 17 residues. This chain's CDR3 is CASSYETGQTRNEKLFF. In nucleotides, the CDR3 is TGTGCCAGCAGTTACGAGACTGGACAAACAAGGAATGAAAAACTGTTTTTT.

V usage is TRBV5-4 and J usage is TRBJ2-5, with TRBD1 as a possible D gene (5 bases). CDR3 size: 13 residues. The V gene lost 2 bases and the J gene lost 5 bases, with 10 bases spanning the gap. Germline loops: CDR1 SGHNT, CDR2 YYREEE (reference sequence). The CDR3 coding sequence is TGTGCCAGCAGCTTCCACTCAGGGGAGACCCAGTACTTC. Its protein is CASSFHSGETQYF.

V usage is TRBV7-8 and J usage is TRBJ2-1; TRBD1 is a possible D gene (6 bases). CDR3 size: 17 residues. The V and J ends lost 6 bases and 0 bases respectively, with 18 bases between them. Germline V gene lookup returns CDR1 SGHVS and CDR2 FQNEAQ. CDR3 region: CASRTLGTSNSYNEQFF. The CDR3 region has the DNA TGTGCCAGCAGAACTCTAGGGACATCGAACTCCTACAATGAGCAGTTCTTC. Drawing the rest from reference TRBV7-8 and TRBJ2-1, the complete variable domain is GAGVSQSPRYKVAKRGQDVALRCDPISGHVSLFWYQQALGQGPEFLTYFQNEAQLDKSGLPSDRFFAERPEGSVSTLKIQRTQQEDSAVYLCASRTLGTSNSYNEQFFGPGTRLTVL.

V is TRBV30 and J is TRBJ2-3; the D gene is possibly TRBD2 (5 bases). Trimming took off 4 bases at V and 0 bases at J, with 8 bases between the two ends. The CDR3 sequence is 13 residues long. Looked up from germline, CDR1 is GTSNPN and CDR2 is SVGIG (reference sequence). The CDR3 DNA reads TGTGCCTGGACAGAGGGTAGCACAGATACGCAGTATTTT. This translates into CAWTEGSTDTQYF.

This clone showed up just a few times. This chain links TRBV29-1 with TRBJ2-5, with D tentatively TRBD2 (5 bases). Trimming removed 5 bases from V and 3 bases from J, with 10 bases in between. The CDR3 is made up of 12 amino acids. Germline CDR1 SQVTM, CDR2 ANQGSEA. The CDR3 spells CSVSLAEETQYF. CDR3 nucleotides: TGCAGCGTTAGCCTAGCAGAAGAGACCCAGTACTTC.

This clone was observed once. The chain joins TRBV7-9 to TRBJ2-1; possibly TRBD1 for D (6 bases). The length of the CDR3 is 14 residues. Trimming shortened V by 11 bases and J by 0 bases, and 14 bases separated the two germline ends. Germline assignment: CDR1 SEHNR and CDR2 FQNEAQ (reference sequence). CDR3 sequence: CAGDQGSSYNEQFF. The CDR3 DNA follows: TGTGCCGGGGATCAGGGGAGCTCCTACAATGAGCAGTTCTTC.

The V gene is TRBV23-1, the J gene TRBJ1-6; weak D call: TRBD1 (6 bases). TRBV23-1 is flagged as an ORF with uncertain function. The ends were cut back, 7 bases at V and 9 bases at J, with 19 bases in the middle. There are 15 residues in the CDR3. The DNA for the CDR3 is TGCGCCAGCACCTCTGGGGGCTCTCTATGTTCACCCCTCCACTTT. This sequence encodes CASTSGGSLCSPLHF.

The gene calls are TRBV4-3 and TRBJ1-2; D not certain. Germline loops: CDR1 LGHNA, CDR2 YSLEER. The CDR3 is 16 residues long. The V and J ends lost 3 bases and 5 bases respectively, with 19 bases between them. CDR3 region: CASSQLLTGSLYGYTF. The CDR3 DNA follows: TGCGCCAGCAGCCAGTTATTAACCGGGTCCTTATATGGCTACACCTTC.

J is TRBJ2-6 and V is TRBV9; unclear D gene. The CDR3 spans 14 residues. V lost 3 bases and J 4 bases, leaving 8 bases between the germline ends. From germline, CDR1 is SGDLS and CDR2 YYNGEE. The CDR3 spells CASSGPSGANVLTF. The CDR3 coding sequence is TGTGCCAGCAGCGGCCCAAGCGGGGCCAACGTCCTGACTTTC. Based on the CDR3 plus reference TRBV9 and TRBJ2-6, the full variable domain is DSGVTQTPKHLITATGQRVTLRCSPRSGDLSVYWYQQSLDQGLQFLIQYYNGEERAKGNILERFSAQQFPDLHSELNLSSLELGDSALYFCASSGPSGANVLTFGAGSRLTVL.

This chain joins TRBV18 and TRBJ2-5; D is ambiguous. Germline V gene data show CDR1 as KGHSH and CDR2 as LQKENI. CDR3 length equals 14 residues. The V end was cut by 1 base, the J end by 5 bases, with 11 bases between. The CDR3 loop reads CASSPQARRETQYF. In DNA, the CDR3 is TGTGCCAGCTCACCACAAGCGCGCCGGGAGACCCAGTACTTC.

The chain couples TRBV4-3 to TRBJ1-6, with 7 bases lining up with TRBD1. The CDR3 has 17 residues. Germline CDR1 reads LGHNA; CDR2 reads YSLEER. J was trimmed by 0 bases and V by 1 base; bases with no gene match: 3. This CDR3 is CASSQGGQSSYNSPLHF. The CDR3 DNA is TGCGCCAGCAGCCAAGGGGGACAGAGCTCCTATAATTCACCCCTCCACTTT.

The chain combines TRBV19 with TRBJ2-4; TRBD1 might be the D (5 bases). Germline V gene sequence: CDR1 LNHDA, CDR2 SQIVND (reference sequence). Trimming cost V 3 bases and J 6 bases, with 12 bases left between them. The CDR3 extends over 14 amino acids. The CDR3 sequence: CASSITSQGNIQYF. CDR3 nucleotides: TGTGCCAGTAGTATTACTTCCCAGGGAAACATTCAGTACTTC.

This clone was detected only a few times. V is TRBV4-2 and J is TRBJ1-5; the match to TRBD1 covers 8 bases. Per germline, CDR1 LGHNA and CDR2 YNFKEQ. The CDR3 has 17 residues. Germline trimming cut 1 base from V and 0 bases from J; bases unmatched to any gene: 5. The CDR3 DNA reads TGTGCCAGCAGCCAAGGGACAGGGCCCTATAGCAATCAGCCCCAGCATTTT. Amino acid sequence: CASSQGTGPYSNQPQHF.

The chain joins TRBV7-8 to TRBJ1-6, with D unclear. Per germline, CDR1 SGHVS and CDR2 FQNEAQ. V was trimmed by 2 bases and J by 0 bases, leaving 11 bases between them. The CDR3 sequence is 17 residues long. As DNA, the CDR3 is TGTGCCAGCAGCTTAAGGCAGGCCCTCTCCTATAATTCACCCCTCCACTTT. Encoded protein: CASSLRQALSYNSPLHF. The full variable domain, completed using reference TRBV7-8 and TRBJ1-6, is GAGVSQSPRYKVAKRGQDVALRCDPISGHVSLFWYQQALGQGPEFLTYFQNEAQLDKSGLPSDRFFAERPEGSVSTLKIQRTQQEDSAVYLCASSLRQALSYNSPLHFGNGTRLTVT.

The V call is TRBV3-1 (or the pseudogene TRBV3-2), the J call TRBJ2-3, with 14 bases aligning to TRBD2. This CDR3 has 16 amino acids. The V segment lost 4 bases and the J segment 4 bases; nucleotides outside the gene matches: 4. Germline V gene data show CDR1 as LGHDT and CDR2 as YNNKEL (reference sequence). The CDR3 loop is CASSPGLAGAADTQYF. The CDR3 DNA sequence: TGTGCCAGCAGCCCGGGACTAGCGGGGGCTGCAGATACGCAGTATTTT.

The rearrangement joins TRBV19 to TRBJ1-1; D remains unclear. This CDR3 comprises 18 residues. Trimming took off 3 bases at V and 0 bases at J, with 20 bases between the two ends. Per the germline V gene, CDR1 is LNHDA and CDR2 is SQIVND (reference sequence). CDR3 protein: CASSIQAWYAGLNTEAFF. Written as DNA, the CDR3 is TGTGCCAGTAGTATCCAGGCGTGGTACGCGGGGTTGAACACTGAAGCTTTCTTT.

This chain uses TRBV30 with TRBJ1-2, with 7 bases identical to TRBD1. V lost 5 bases to trimming and J lost 2 bases; unmatched junction nucleotides: 5. The CDR3 consists of 13 residues. The germline gives CDR1 GTSNPN, CDR2 SVGIG (reference sequence). The CDR3 here is CAWDRASNYGYTF. DNA of the CDR3: TGTGCCTGGGACAGGGCCTCCAACTATGGCTACACCTTC.

The V and J genes are TRBV27 and TRBJ2-1; 9 bases are a match to TRBD1. The junction had 8 bases not matched to a gene; V was cut back by 6 bases and J by 5 bases. Germline V CDR1 and CDR2: MNHEY, SMNVEV (reference sequence). CDR3 size: 15 residues. This CDR3 reads CASRRGQGKDNEQFF. CDR3 DNA sequence: TGTGCCAGCAGACGGGGACAGGGCAAAGACAATGAGCAGTTCTTC.

The genes are TRBV27 and TRBJ1-1; 10 positions agree with TRBD1. CDR1 and CDR2 from the germline V gene are MNHEY and SMNVEV (reference sequence). V trimming: 4 bases; J trimming: 12 bases; junction bases outside the gene matches: 11. CDR3 length: 14 amino acids. The CDR3 DNA reads TGTGCCAGCAGTTCCCCGGACAGGGGGGAAGAACCTTTCTTT. The encoded protein is CASSSPDRGEEPFF.